The present T cell receptor beta chain was sequenced within a study of blood T cell repertoires in COVID-19. Study background: Material from acute and convalescent COVID-19 was sourced from the United States, Italy and Spain. The cDNA or gDNA used as material had been derived from T cells, B-cell-depleted T cells, or PBMCs.

V was shortened by 5 bases and J by 4 bases, with 20 bases between the two germline ends. Germline CDR1 SEHNR, CDR2 FQNEAQ (reference sequence). The CDR3 totals 16 residues. In the authors' workflow: Reference gene primer amplification in the assay estimated nucleated cell counts. TCRdb keeps only in-frame clones here, not all; method: immunoSEQ multiplex PCR. That table supplies the V and J calls and clone size; D and trimming were determined from the DNA. The repertoire consists of roughly 50,000 clones, with around nine tenths occurring once and the leading ten covering 7.5% to 9.5%. This sequence was found in a woman between 40 and 55 years old with active COVID-19. The rearrangement joins TRBV7-9 to TRBJ1-1; the D gene is possibly TRBD1 (5 bases). The sequenced sample consisted of peripheral blood. The CDR3 DNA follows: TGTGCCAGCAGCCCCTCCGGGGGATTCAGCGGCACTGAAGCTTTCTTT. Its translation is CASSPSGGFSGTEAFF.